This section outlines one T cell receptor (beta chain) sequence together with its context. These data are taken from a study of blood T cells in healthy people across ages. With a J-beta primer mix and a sample-barcoded 5' primer, a second PCR ran about 6 to 11 cycles. TCRdb reprocessed the 5' RACE reads via MiXCR and lists one record per CDR3 protein. The repertoire holds fewer than 800,000 distinct CDR3 sequences, with just under 25% as singletons. Another study also made use of these data, one on T cells of mothers and their children.

The material sequenced was blood. This receptor was taken from a boy under 18 in good health.

CDR3 loop: CASSLVWLSGGSIRNEQFF. DNA for the CDR3: TGTGCCAGCAGTTTAGTGTGGTTATCTGGGGGTTCGATACGCAATGAGCAGTTCTTC. The gene calls are TRBV12-3 or TRBV12-4 and TRBJ2-1, with D perhaps being TRBD1 or TRBD2 (5 bases each). V shed 1 base and J shed 6 bases, with 25 bases lying between them. The CDR3 runs 19 residues.